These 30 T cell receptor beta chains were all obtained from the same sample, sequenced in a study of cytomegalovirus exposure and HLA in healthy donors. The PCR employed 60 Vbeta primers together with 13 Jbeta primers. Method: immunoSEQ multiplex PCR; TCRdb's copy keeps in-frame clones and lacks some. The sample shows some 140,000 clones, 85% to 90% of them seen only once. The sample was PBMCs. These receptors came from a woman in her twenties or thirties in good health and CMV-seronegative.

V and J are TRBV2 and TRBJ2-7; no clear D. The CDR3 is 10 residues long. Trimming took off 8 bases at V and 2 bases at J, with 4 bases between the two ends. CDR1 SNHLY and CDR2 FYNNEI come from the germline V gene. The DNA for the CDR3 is TGTGCCAGCTCCACCTACGAGCAGTACTTC. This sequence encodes CASSTYEQYF.

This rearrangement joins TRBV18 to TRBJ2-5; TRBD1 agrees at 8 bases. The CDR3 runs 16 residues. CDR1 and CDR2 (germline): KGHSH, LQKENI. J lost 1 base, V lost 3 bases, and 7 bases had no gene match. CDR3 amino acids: CASSPPGTGTQETQYF. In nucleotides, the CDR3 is TGTGCCAGCTCACCGCCCGGGACAGGCACCCAAGAGACCCAGTACTTC.

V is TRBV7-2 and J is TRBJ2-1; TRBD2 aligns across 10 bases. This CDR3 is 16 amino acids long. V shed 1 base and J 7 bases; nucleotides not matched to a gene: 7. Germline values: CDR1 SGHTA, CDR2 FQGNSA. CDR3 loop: CASSLVGSGRGNEQFF. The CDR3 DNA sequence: TGTGCCAGCAGCTTAGTCGGGAGCGGGAGGGGAAATGAGCAGTTCTTC.

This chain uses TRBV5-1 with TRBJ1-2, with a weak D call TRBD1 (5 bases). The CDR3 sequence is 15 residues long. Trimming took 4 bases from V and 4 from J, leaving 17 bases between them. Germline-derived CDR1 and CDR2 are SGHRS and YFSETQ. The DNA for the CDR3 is TGCGCCAGCAGCACCCAGGGCGCGGGGATCTATGGCTACACCTTC. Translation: CASSTQGAGIYGYTF. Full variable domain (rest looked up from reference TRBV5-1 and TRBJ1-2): KAGVTQTPRYLIKTRGQQVTLSCSPISGHRSVSWYQQTPGQGLQFLFEYFSETQRNKGNFPGRFSGRQFSNSRSEMNVSTLELGDSALYLCASSTQGAGIYGYTFGSGTRLTVV.

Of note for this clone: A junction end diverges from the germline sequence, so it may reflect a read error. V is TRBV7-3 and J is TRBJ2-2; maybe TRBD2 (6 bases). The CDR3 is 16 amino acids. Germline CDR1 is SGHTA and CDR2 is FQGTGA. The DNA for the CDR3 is TGTGCCAGCAGCGTAACCTCGGGGGTGAACACCGGGGAGCTGTTTTTT. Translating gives CASSVTSGVNTGELFF. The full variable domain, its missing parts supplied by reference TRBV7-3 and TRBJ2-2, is GAGVSQTPSNKVTEKGKYVELRCDPISGHTALYWYRQSLGQGPEFLIYFQGTGAADDSGLPNDRFFAVRPEGSVSTLKIQRTERGDSAVYLCASSVTSGVNTGELFFGEGSRLTVL.

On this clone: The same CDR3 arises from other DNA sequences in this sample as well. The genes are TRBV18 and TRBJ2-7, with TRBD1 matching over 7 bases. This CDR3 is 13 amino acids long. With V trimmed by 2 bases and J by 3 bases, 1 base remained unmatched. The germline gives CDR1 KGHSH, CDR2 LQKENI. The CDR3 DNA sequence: TGTGCCAGCTCACCAGGGACAGACTACGAGCAGTACTTC. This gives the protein CASSPGTDYEQYF.

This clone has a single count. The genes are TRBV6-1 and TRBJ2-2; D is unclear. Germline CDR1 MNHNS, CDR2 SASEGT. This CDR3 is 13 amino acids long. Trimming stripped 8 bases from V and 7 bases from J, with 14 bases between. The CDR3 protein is CASGPVDGGELFF. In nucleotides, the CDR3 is TGTGCCAGCGGCCCTGTTGATGGCGGGGAGCTGTTTTTT.

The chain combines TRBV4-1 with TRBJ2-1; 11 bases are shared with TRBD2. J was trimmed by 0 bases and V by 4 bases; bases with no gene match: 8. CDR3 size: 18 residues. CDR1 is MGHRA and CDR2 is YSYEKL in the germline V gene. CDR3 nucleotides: TGCGCCAGCAGCCGAATGACTAGCGGGGTGAGCTCCTACAATGAGCAGTTCTTC. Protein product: CASSRMTSGVSSYNEQFF.

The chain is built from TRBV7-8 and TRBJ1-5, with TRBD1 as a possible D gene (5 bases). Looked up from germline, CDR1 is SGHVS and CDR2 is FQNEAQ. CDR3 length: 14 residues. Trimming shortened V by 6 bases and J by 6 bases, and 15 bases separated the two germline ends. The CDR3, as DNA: TGTGCCAGCAGTTCACGCAGGGTAGGTCAGCCCCAGCATTTT. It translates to CASSSRRVGQPQHF.

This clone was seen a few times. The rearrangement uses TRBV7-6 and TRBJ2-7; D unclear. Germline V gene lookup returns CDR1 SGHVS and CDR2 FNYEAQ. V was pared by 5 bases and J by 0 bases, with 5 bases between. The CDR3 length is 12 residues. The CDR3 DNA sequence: TGTGCCAGCAGCCCCGGCTCCTACGAGCAGTACTTC. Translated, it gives CASSPGSYEQYF.

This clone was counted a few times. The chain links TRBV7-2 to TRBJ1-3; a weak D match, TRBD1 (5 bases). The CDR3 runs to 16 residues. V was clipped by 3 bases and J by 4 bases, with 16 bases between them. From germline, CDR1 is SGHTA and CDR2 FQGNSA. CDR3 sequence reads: CASSLGGGGMGNTIYF. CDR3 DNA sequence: TGTGCCAGCAGCTTGGGTGGGGGGGGAATGGGAAACACCATATATTTT.

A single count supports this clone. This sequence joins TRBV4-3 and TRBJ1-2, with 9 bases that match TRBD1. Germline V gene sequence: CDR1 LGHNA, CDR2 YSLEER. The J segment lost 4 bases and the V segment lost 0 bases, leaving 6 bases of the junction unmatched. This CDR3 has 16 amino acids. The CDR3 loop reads CASSQELGQGFYGYTF. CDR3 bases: TGCGCCAGCAGCCAAGAACTCGGACAGGGGTTCTATGGCTACACCTTC.

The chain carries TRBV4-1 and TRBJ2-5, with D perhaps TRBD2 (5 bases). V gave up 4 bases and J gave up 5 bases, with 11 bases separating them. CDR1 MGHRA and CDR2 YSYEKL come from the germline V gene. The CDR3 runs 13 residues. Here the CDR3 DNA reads TGCGCCAGCAGCCTAGGACTTTTGGAGACCCAGTACTTC. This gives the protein CASSLGLLETQYF.

The CDR3 spells CASSFSLLSYEQYF. In nucleotides, the CDR3 is TGTGCCAGCAGCTTTAGCCTTCTTTCCTACGAGCAGTACTTC. The V gene is TRBV7-8, the J gene TRBJ2-7; D is unresolved. There are 14 residues in the CDR3. Per the germline V gene, CDR1 is SGHVS and CDR2 is FQNEAQ. With 3 bases removed from V and 1 base from J, the gap between germline ends came to 10 bases.

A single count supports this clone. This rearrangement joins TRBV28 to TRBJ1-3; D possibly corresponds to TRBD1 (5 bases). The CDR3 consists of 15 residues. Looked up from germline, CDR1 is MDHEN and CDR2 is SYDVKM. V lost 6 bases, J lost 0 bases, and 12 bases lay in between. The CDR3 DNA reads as TGTGCCAGCAGACCTGCGGGGGGCTCTGGAAACACCATATATTTT. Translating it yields CASRPAGGSGNTIYF. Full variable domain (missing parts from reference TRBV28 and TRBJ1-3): DVKVTQSSRYLVKRTGEKVFLECVQDMDHENMFWYRQDPGLGLRLIYFSYDVKMKEKGDIPEGYSVSREKKERFSLILESASTNQTSMYLCASRPAGGSGNTIYFGEGSWLTVV.

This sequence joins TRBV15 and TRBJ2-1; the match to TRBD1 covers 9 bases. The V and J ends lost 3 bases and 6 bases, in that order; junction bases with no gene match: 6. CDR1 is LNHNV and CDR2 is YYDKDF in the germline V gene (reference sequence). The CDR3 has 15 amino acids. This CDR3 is CATSSWGTGLNEQFF. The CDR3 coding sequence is TGTGCCACCAGCAGCTGGGGGACAGGGCTCAATGAGCAGTTCTTC.

The CDR3: CATAQGQENTIYF. The CDR3 DNA reads TGTGCCACCGCACAGGGCCAAGAGAACACCATATATTTT. The chain joins TRBV19 to TRBJ1-3; D perhaps matches TRBD1 (6 bases). The V end was cut by 10 bases, the J end by 7 bases, with 17 bases between. This CDR3 region has 13 residues. Germline CDR1 and CDR2: LNHDA and SQIVND (reference sequence).

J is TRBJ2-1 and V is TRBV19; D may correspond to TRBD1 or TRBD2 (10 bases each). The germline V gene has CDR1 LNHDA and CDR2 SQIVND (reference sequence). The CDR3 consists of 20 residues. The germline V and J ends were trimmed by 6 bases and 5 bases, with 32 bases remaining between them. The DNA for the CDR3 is TGTGCCAGTAGCCTCGGACAGGGGGTGTCTAGCGGGAGAATGGACAATGAGCAGTTCTTC. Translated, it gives CASSLGQGVSSGRMDNEQFF.

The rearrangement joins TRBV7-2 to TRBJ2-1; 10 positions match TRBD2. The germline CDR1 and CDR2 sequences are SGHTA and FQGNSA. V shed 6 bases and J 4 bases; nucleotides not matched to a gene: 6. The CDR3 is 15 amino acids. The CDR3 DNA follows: TGTGCCAGCAGACATAGCGGGGGGTCTTACAATGAGCAGTTCTTC. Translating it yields CASRHSGGSYNEQFF.

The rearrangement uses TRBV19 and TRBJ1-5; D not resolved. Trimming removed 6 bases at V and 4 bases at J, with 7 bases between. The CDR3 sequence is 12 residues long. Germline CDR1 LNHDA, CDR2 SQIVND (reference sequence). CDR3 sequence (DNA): TGTGCCAGTAGGAGAGTGAATCAGCCCCAGCATTTT. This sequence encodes CASRRVNQPQHF.

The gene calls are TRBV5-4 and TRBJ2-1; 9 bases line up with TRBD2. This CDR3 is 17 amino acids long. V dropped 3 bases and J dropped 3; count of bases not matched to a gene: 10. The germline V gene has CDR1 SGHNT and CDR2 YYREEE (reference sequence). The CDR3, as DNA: TGTGCCAGCAGCTCCGGGCAACTAGCGGGTGGCTACAATGAGCAGTTCTTC. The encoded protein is CASSSGQLAGGYNEQFF.

The CDR3 protein is CASSRKRGNSPLHF. CDR3 nucleotides: TGTGCCAGCAGCCGGAAGCGGGGTAATTCACCCCTCCACTTT. The chain couples TRBV6-5 to TRBJ1-6; no clear D. Trimming pared 6 bases from V and 6 bases from J, leaving 12 bases between. The CDR3 is 14 residues long. Germline-derived CDR1 and CDR2 are MNHEY and SVGAGI.

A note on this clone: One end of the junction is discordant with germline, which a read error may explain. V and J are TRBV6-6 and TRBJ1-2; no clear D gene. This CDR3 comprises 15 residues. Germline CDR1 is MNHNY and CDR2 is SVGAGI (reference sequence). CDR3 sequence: CASSDSVAGNYGYTF. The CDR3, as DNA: TGTGCCAGCAGTGACTCGGTGGCGGGCAACTATGGCTACACCTTC.

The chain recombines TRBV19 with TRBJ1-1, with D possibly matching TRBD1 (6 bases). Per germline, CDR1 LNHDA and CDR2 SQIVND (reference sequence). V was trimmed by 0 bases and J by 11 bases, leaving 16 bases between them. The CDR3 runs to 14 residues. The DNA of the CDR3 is TGTGCCAGTAGTATAGAGGTAACAGGGTTGGAGGCTTTCTTT. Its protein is CASSIEVTGLEAFF.

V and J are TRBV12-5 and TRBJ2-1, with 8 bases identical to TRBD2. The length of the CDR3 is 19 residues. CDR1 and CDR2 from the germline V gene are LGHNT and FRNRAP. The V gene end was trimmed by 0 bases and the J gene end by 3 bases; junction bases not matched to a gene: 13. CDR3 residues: CASGLVVSRASGYYNEQFF. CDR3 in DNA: TGTGCTAGTGGTTTGGTAGTCTCTCGGGCTAGCGGGTACTACAATGAGCAGTTCTTC.

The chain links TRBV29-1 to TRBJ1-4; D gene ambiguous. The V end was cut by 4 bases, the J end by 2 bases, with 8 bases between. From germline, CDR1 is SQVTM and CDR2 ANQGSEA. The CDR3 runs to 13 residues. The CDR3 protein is CSVVYQTNEKLFF. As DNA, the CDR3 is TGCAGCGTTGTGTACCAGACTAATGAAAAACTGTTTTTT.

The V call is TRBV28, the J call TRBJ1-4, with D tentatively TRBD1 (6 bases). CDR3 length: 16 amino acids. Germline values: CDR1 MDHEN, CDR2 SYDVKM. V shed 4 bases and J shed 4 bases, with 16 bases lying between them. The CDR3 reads CASSSPWTALNEKLFF. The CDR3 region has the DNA TGTGCCAGCAGTTCGCCCTGGACAGCCCTTAATGAAAAACTGTTTTTT.

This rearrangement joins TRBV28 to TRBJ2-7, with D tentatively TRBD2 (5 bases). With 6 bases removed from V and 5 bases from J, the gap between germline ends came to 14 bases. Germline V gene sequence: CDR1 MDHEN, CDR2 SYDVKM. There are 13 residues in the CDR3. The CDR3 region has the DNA TGTGCCAGCAGCCCTACTAGTAGCAACGAGCAGTACTTC. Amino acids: CASSPTSSNEQYF.

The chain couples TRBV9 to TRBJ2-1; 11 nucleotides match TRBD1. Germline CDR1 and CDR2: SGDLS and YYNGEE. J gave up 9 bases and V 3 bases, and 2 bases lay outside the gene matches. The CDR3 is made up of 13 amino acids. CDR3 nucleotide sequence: TGTGCCAGCAGCGGGACAGGGGGCCTTGAGCAGTTCTTC. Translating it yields CASSGTGGLEQFF.

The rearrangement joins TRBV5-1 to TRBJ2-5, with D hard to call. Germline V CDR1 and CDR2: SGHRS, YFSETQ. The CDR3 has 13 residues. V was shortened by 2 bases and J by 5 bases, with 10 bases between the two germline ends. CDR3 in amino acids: CASSLGSSETQYF. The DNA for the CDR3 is TGCGCCAGCAGCTTAGGTAGCAGCGAGACCCAGTACTTC. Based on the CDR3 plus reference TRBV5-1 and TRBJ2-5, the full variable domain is KAGVTQTPRYLIKTRGQQVTLSCSPISGHRSVSWYQQTPGQGLQFLFEYFSETQRNKGNFPGRFSGRQFSNSRSEMNVSTLELGDSALYLCASSLGSSETQYFGPGTRLLVL.